This TCR beta chain derives from a study of T cells after yellow fever vaccination. TCRdb redid the calling of the 5' RACE reads with MiXCR, one entry per CDR3 protein. The repertoire holds about 47,000 distinct CDR3 sequences, with 7% to 8.5% as singletons. This clonotype was seen ten or more times. Germline trimming cut 6 bases from V and 5 bases from J; bases unmatched to any gene: 12. Germline CDR1 MNHNS, CDR2 SASEGT. The CDR3 totals 15 residues. This TCR was recovered from a man between 18 and 29 years old who received the YFV17D yellow fever vaccine. The chain carries TRBV6-1 and TRBJ1-2, with 7 bases aligning to TRBD1. The sample was CD8+ T cells sorted from PBMCs, taken around 14 days after the first yellow fever vaccination. This CDR3 is CASSPGGEGAYGYTF. DNA of the CDR3: TGTGCCAGCAGCCCCGGCGGGGAGGGGGCATATGGCTACACCTTC.